This T cell receptor (beta chain) was obtained from a study of blood T cell repertoires in COVID-19. Study-wide background: The United States, Italy and Spain supplied acute and convalescent COVID-19 samples. PBMCs, B-cell-depleted T cells, or T cells were the source of the cDNA or gDNA that made up the material.

Per the original data handling: Cell counts per sample came from amplifying reference gene primers. Profiled with immunoSEQ multiplex PCR; TCRdb holds only in-frame clones, not every one. For V, J and clone size, that table is used; D and trimming come from the DNA. The table has 150,000 to 200,000 clones, 85% seen once; the top ten hold roughly 7.7%. Note on this clone: At the DNA level, this CDR3 is encoded by other sequences in the same sample as well.

V lost 1 base to trimming and J lost 7 bases; unmatched junction nucleotides: 8. CDR1 is LGHNA, CDR2 YNFKEQ, per germline. CDR3 length: 16 residues. The sample consisted of peripheral blood. This sequence originates from a woman between 55 and 75 years old with acute or convalescent COVID-19. This chain uses TRBV4-2 with TRBJ2-1; 9 bases align to TRBD2. CDR3 bases: TGTGCCAGCAGCCAAGGTGGGGCGGGAGGGGCGAATGAGCAGTTCTTC. Amino acid sequence: CASSQGGAGGANEQFF.